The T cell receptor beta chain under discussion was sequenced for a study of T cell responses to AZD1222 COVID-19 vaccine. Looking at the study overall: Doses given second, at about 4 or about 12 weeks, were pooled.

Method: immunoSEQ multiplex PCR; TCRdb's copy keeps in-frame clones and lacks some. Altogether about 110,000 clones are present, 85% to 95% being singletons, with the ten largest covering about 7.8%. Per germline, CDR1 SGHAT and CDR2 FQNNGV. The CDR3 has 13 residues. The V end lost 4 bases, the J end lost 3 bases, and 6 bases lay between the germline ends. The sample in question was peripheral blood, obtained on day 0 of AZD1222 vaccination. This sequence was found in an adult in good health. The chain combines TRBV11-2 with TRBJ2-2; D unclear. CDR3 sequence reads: CASSWRYTGELFF. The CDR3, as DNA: TGTGCCAGCAGCTGGAGATACACCGGGGAGCTGTTTTTT.